A selection of T cell receptor beta chains follows, all from one sample in a study of T cell responses to AZD1222 COVID-19 vaccine. Sequencing used immunoSEQ multiplex PCR; TCRdb keeps in-frame clones, though not all of them. The table lists more than 140,000 clones, 91% of them singletons, with 4.5% to 6.5% in the top ten. This specimen was peripheral blood, taken on day 0 of AZD1222 vaccination. The receptors were gathered from an adult in good health. Both conserved end residues are part of each CDR3. Fields, in order: D gene, CDR3 length, J gene, V gene, clone size, CDR3 DNA, CDR3 protein. D genes are given only for firm matches. Size is omitted from some rows. Given values are once, few, many or a class for expanded clones.

D gene: NA
CDR3 length: 15
J gene: TRBJ1-1
V gene: TRBV28
clone size: few
CDR3 DNA: TGTGCCAGCAGGTACCCGGGACGGTGGAACACTGAAGCTTTCTTT
CDR3 protein: CASRYPGRWNTEAFF

D gene: TRBD2
CDR3 length: 14
J gene: TRBJ2-1
V gene: TRBV27
clone size: few
CDR3 DNA: TGTGCCAGCCTCTCGGCTAGCGGAAATAATGAGCAGTTCTTC
CDR3 protein: CASLSASGNNEQFF

D gene: NA
CDR3 length: 14
J gene: TRBJ2-1
V gene: TRBV6-5
clone size: few
CDR3 DNA: TGTGCCAGCCACGGCGGTGCGGGAAAGACGGAGCAGTTCTTC
CDR3 protein: CASHGGAGKTEQFF

D gene: NA
CDR3 length: 14
J gene: TRBJ2-1
V gene: TRBV9
clone size: once
CDR3 DNA: TGTGCCAGCAGCGTAGCGGCCTCGAACAATGAGCAGTTCTTC
CDR3 protein: CASSVAASNNEQFF

D gene: NA
CDR3 length: 14
J gene: TRBJ1-2
V gene: TRBV4-2
clone size: NA
CDR3 DNA: TGTGCCAGCAGCCAAGACGGACGGACCTATGGCTACACCTTC
CDR3 protein: CASSQDGRTYGYTF

D gene: TRBD1
CDR3 length: 15
J gene: TRBJ1-4
V gene: TRBV3-1/TRBV3-2
clone size: NA
CDR3 DNA: TGTGCCAGCAGCCGTGGGACAGCTACTAATGAAAAACTGTTTTTT
CDR3 protein: CASSRGTATNEKLFF

D gene: NA
CDR3 length: 14
J gene: TRBJ1-1
V gene: TRBV4-1
clone size: once
CDR3 DNA: TGCGCCAGCAGCCAAGAAGGTCAGAACACTGAAGCTTTCTTT
CDR3 protein: CASSQEGQNTEAFF

D gene: NA
CDR3 length: 11
J gene: TRBJ1-4
V gene: TRBV2
clone size: once
CDR3 DNA: TGTGCCAGCACCAGGAATGAAAAACTGTTTTTT
CDR3 protein: CASTRNEKLFF

D gene: TRBD1
CDR3 length: 13
J gene: TRBJ2-7
V gene: TRBV28
clone size: few
CDR3 DNA: TGTGCCAGCAGCCATGGACAGGGTATCGGGCAGTACTTC
CDR3 protein: CASSHGQGIGQYF

D gene: TRBD2
CDR3 length: 14
J gene: TRBJ2-7
V gene: TRBV27
clone size: NA
CDR3 DNA: TGTGCCAGCAGTTTAGGAGCGGGAGGCTACGAGCAGTACTTC
CDR3 protein: CASSLGAGGYEQYF

D gene: NA
CDR3 length: 15
J gene: TRBJ1-2
V gene: TRBV6-5
clone size: once
CDR3 DNA: TGTGCCAGCAGTTCCCCGGCAGGACCTAACTATGGCTACACCTTC
CDR3 protein: CASSSPAGPNYGYTF

D gene: TRBD1
CDR3 length: 15
J gene: TRBJ2-7
V gene: TRBV28
clone size: NA
CDR3 DNA: TGTGCCAGCAGTCCGATCCCGGGACAGGGTCGCGAGCAGTACTTC
CDR3 protein: CASSPIPGQGREQYF

D gene: TRBD1
CDR3 length: 17
J gene: TRBJ2-2
V gene: TRBV13
clone size: once
CDR3 DNA: TGTGCCAGCAGCTTAGGCCTAGGACAGGGGTACACCGGGGAGCTGTTTTTT
CDR3 protein: CASSLGLGQGYTGELFF

D gene: TRBD1
CDR3 length: 15
J gene: TRBJ2-7
V gene: TRBV3-1/TRBV3-2
clone size: NA
CDR3 DNA: TGTGCCAGCAGCCAGCAGGCGGGACAGGGAGGAGAGCAGTACTTC
CDR3 protein: CASSQQAGQGGEQYF

D gene: NA
CDR3 length: 11
J gene: TRBJ2-5
V gene: TRBV12-3/TRBV12-4
clone size: NA
CDR3 DNA: TGTGCCAGCAGTCGGACGGAGACCCAGTACTTC
CDR3 protein: CASSRTETQYF

D gene: NA
CDR3 length: 15
J gene: TRBJ2-2
V gene: TRBV9
clone size: NA
CDR3 DNA: TGTGCCAGCAACCGAGGGGCAGTTAACACCGGGGAGCTGTTTTTT
CDR3 protein: CASNRGAVNTGELFF

D gene: NA
CDR3 length: 15
J gene: TRBJ2-3
V gene: TRBV28
clone size: NA
CDR3 DNA: TGTGCCAGCAATAACCGAGGGTACCACACAGATACGCAGTATTTT
CDR3 protein: CASNNRGYHTDTQYF

D gene: NA
CDR3 length: 17
J gene: TRBJ2-3
V gene: TRBV18
clone size: NA
CDR3 DNA: TGTGCCAGCTCACCACGAGTGAAGGCCTCCCACACAGATACGCAGTATTTT
CDR3 protein: CASSPRVKASHTDTQYF

D gene: TRBD2
CDR3 length: 14
J gene: TRBJ2-7
V gene: TRBV7-8
clone size: NA
CDR3 DNA: TGTGCCAGCAGCTCCTCACTAGCGGCCTACGAGCAGTACTTC
CDR3 protein: CASSSSLAAYEQYF

D gene: NA
CDR3 length: 13
J gene: TRBJ2-1
V gene: TRBV2
clone size: NA
CDR3 DNA: TGTGCCAGCACCTTGAAGGGGCTAAATGAGCAGTTCTTC
CDR3 protein: CASTLKGLNEQFF

D gene: NA
CDR3 length: 13
J gene: TRBJ2-2
V gene: TRBV14
clone size: NA
CDR3 DNA: TGTGCCAGCAGCCAAGTAAGAACCGGGGAGCTGTTTTTT
CDR3 protein: CASSQVRTGELFF

D gene: TRBD1
CDR3 length: 14
J gene: TRBJ2-1
V gene: TRBV5-4
clone size: NA
CDR3 DNA: TGTGCCAGCAGCCGGACAGGGGTGGTCAATGAGCAGTTCTTC
CDR3 protein: CASSRTGVVNEQFF

D gene: NA
CDR3 length: 15
J gene: TRBJ1-2
V gene: TRBV7-9
clone size: few
CDR3 DNA: TGTGCCAGCAGCTTTTCTATGGGCCAGAACTATGGCTACACCTTC
CDR3 protein: CASSFSMGQNYGYTF

D gene: NA
CDR3 length: 15
J gene: TRBJ1-1
V gene: TRBV5-1
clone size: NA
CDR3 DNA: TGCGCCAGCAGCTTGGCCCCGAGCCTGAACACTGAAGCTTTCTTT
CDR3 protein: CASSLAPSLNTEAFF

D gene: NA
CDR3 length: 14
J gene: TRBJ2-1
V gene: TRBV19
clone size: NA
CDR3 DNA: TGTGCCACCTCGGGGGCTAGCGGTTACAATGAGCAGTTCTTC
CDR3 protein: CATSGASGYNEQFF

D gene: TRBD2
CDR3 length: 12
J gene: TRBJ2-7
V gene: TRBV28
clone size: NA
CDR3 DNA: TGTGCCGCGGGACTAGGGCCCTGGGGGCAGTACTTC
CDR3 protein: CAAGLGPWGQYF

D gene: TRBD1
CDR3 length: 14
J gene: TRBJ2-7
V gene: TRBV19
clone size: NA
CDR3 DNA: TGTGCCAGTAGATCAACAGGGGAAACCTACGAGCAGTACTTC
CDR3 protein: CASRSTGETYEQYF

D gene: TRBD2
CDR3 length: 18
J gene: TRBJ2-2
V gene: TRBV6-2/TRBV6-3
clone size: NA
CDR3 DNA: TGTGCCAGCAGTTATAGGAAGGGTAGCGGGGTCCTCTCCGGGGAGCTGTTTTTT
CDR3 protein: CASSYRKGSGVLSGELFF

D gene: NA
CDR3 length: 16
J gene: TRBJ1-5
V gene: TRBV21-1
clone size: NA
CDR3 DNA: TGTGCCAGCAGCGTGGGACGGGCTTGGAGCAATCAGCCCCAGCATTTT
CDR3 protein: CASSVGRAWSNQPQHF

D gene: TRBD2
CDR3 length: 15
J gene: TRBJ2-1
V gene: TRBV6-2/TRBV6-3
clone size: NA
CDR3 DNA: TGTGCCAGCAGTTACTTAGCGGGAGGCTCCAATGAGCAGTTCTTC
CDR3 protein: CASSYLAGGSNEQFF

D gene: TRBD2
CDR3 length: 16
J gene: TRBJ2-7
V gene: TRBV28
clone size: NA
CDR3 DNA: TGTGCCAGCAGTTTATTGGGGACTAGCGGGAACTACGAGCAGTACTTC
CDR3 protein: CASSLLGTSGNYEQYF

D gene: TRBD2
CDR3 length: 16
J gene: TRBJ2-1
V gene: TRBV5-1
clone size: NA
CDR3 DNA: TGCGCCAGCAGCTTGGGCTCACTAGCGAACTACAATGAGCAGTTCTTC
CDR3 protein: CASSLGSLANYNEQFF

D gene: NA
CDR3 length: 12
J gene: TRBJ1-5
V gene: TRBV28
clone size: NA
CDR3 DNA: TGTGCCAGCAGTCCACATAATCAGCCCCAGCATTTT
CDR3 protein: CASSPHNQPQHF

D gene: NA
CDR3 length: 19
J gene: TRBJ2-1
V gene: TRBV7-9
clone size: NA
CDR3 DNA: TGTGCCAGCAGCTTAGGGGCCCTTACAGTCCGAGGGACCTACAATGAGCAGTTCTTC
CDR3 protein: CASSLGALTVRGTYNEQFF

D gene: NA
CDR3 length: 16
J gene: TRBJ2-2
V gene: TRBV9
clone size: once
CDR3 DNA: TGTGCCAGCAGCGTAGGGAGGCGGGAGAACACCGGGGAGCTGTTTTTT
CDR3 protein: CASSVGRRENTGELFF

D gene: TRBD1
CDR3 length: 17
J gene: TRBJ2-7
V gene: TRBV27
clone size: NA
CDR3 DNA: TGTGCCAGCAGTTTAACTCCGCGACAGGGTAAGAACGACGAGCAGTACTTC
CDR3 protein: CASSLTPRQGKNDEQYF

D gene: NA
CDR3 length: 15
J gene: TRBJ1-6
V gene: TRBV9
clone size: NA
CDR3 DNA: TGTGCCAGCAGCCCCCGTGGAGGAGGGAATTCACCCCTCCACTTT
CDR3 protein: CASSPRGGGNSPLHF

D gene: NA
CDR3 length: 13
J gene: TRBJ2-2
V gene: TRBV6-4
clone size: NA
CDR3 DNA: TGTGCCAGCAGTCATAGAGACACCGGGGAGCTGTTTTTT
CDR3 protein: CASSHRDTGELFF

D gene: NA
CDR3 length: 15
J gene: TRBJ2-3
V gene: TRBV11-2
clone size: NA
CDR3 DNA: TGTGCCAGCAGCTTCCTAGCCGACTTCACAGATACGCAGTATTTT
CDR3 protein: CASSFLADFTDTQYF

D gene: NA
CDR3 length: 16
J gene: TRBJ1-1
V gene: TRBV7-9
clone size: NA
CDR3 DNA: TGTGCCAGCAGCGCCCCCCCGGGGCTAAGGGGTACTGAAGCTTTCTTT
CDR3 protein: CASSAPPGLRGTEAFF

D gene: NA
CDR3 length: 14
J gene: TRBJ1-6
V gene: TRBV5-1
clone size: NA
CDR3 DNA: TGCGCCAGCAGGGAGGGGGTGATGAATTCACCCCTCCACTTT
CDR3 protein: CASREGVMNSPLHF

D gene: TRBD1
CDR3 length: 16
J gene: TRBJ2-7
V gene: TRBV7-2
clone size: NA
CDR3 DNA: TGTGCCAGCAGCCCGGGGACAGGGGGCATATCCTACGAGCAGTACTTC
CDR3 protein: CASSPGTGGISYEQYF

D gene: NA
CDR3 length: 16
J gene: TRBJ1-1
V gene: TRBV28
clone size: NA
CDR3 DNA: TGTGCCAGCAGTTTACGGGCGCGGCGGGGTACCACTGAAGCTTTCTTT
CDR3 protein: CASSLRARRGTTEAFF

D gene: NA
CDR3 length: 14
J gene: TRBJ2-1
V gene: TRBV18
clone size: NA
CDR3 DNA: TGTGCCAGCTCACCACTGGTGGATTACAATGAGCAGTTCTTC
CDR3 protein: CASSPLVDYNEQFF

D gene: NA
CDR3 length: 16
J gene: TRBJ1-5
V gene: TRBV24-1
clone size: NA
CDR3 DNA: TGTGCCACCAGTGATTTAGGGCAAAATAGCAATCAGCCCCAGCATTTT
CDR3 protein: CATSDLGQNSNQPQHF

D gene: TRBD2
CDR3 length: 17
J gene: TRBJ2-1
V gene: TRBV7-9
clone size: NA
CDR3 DNA: TGTGCCAGCAGCTCCACCCATAGCGGGATCTCCTACAATGAGCAGTTCTTC
CDR3 protein: CASSSTHSGISYNEQFF

D gene: TRBD2
CDR3 length: 17
J gene: TRBJ2-5
V gene: TRBV4-2
clone size: NA
CDR3 DNA: TGTGCCAGCAGCCAAGATCTCCTAGCGGGAGGGTCAGAGACCCAGTACTTC
CDR3 protein: CASSQDLLAGGSETQYF

D gene: TRBD1
CDR3 length: 14
J gene: TRBJ1-3
V gene: TRBV11-1
clone size: NA
CDR3 DNA: TGTGCCAGCAGCTCCGACAGGGGTGGAAACACCATATATTTT
CDR3 protein: CASSSDRGGNTIYF

D gene: NA
CDR3 length: 20
J gene: TRBJ1-1
V gene: TRBV28
clone size: once
CDR3 DNA: TGTGCCAGCAGTCGCGGGACCGTTTACGCGTGGGGGGGCTCCTTCACTGAAGCTTTCTTT
CDR3 protein: CASSRGTVYAWGGSFTEAFF

D gene: NA
CDR3 length: 12
J gene: TRBJ2-3
V gene: TRBV10-3
clone size: NA
CDR3 DNA: TGTGCCATCAGTGAGGACAGCAATACGCAGTATTTT
CDR3 protein: CAISEDSNTQYF

D gene: NA
CDR3 length: 15
J gene: TRBJ1-1
V gene: TRBV27
clone size: once
CDR3 DNA: TGTGCCAGCAGCCCAGGCACGGGTCGGGAGGGTGAAGCTTTCTTT
CDR3 protein: CASSPGTGREGEAFF

D gene: TRBD1
CDR3 length: 16
J gene: TRBJ1-1
V gene: TRBV6-2/TRBV6-3
clone size: NA
CDR3 DNA: TGTGCCAGCAGTACCCGGGACAGGGGAGGTTCCACTGAAGCTTTCTTT
CDR3 protein: CASSTRDRGGSTEAFF

D gene: NA
CDR3 length: 13
J gene: TRBJ1-3
V gene: TRBV4-1
clone size: once
CDR3 DNA: TGCGCCAGCAGCCAAGTTGTTGGAAACACCATATATTTT
CDR3 protein: CASSQVVGNTIYF

D gene: NA
CDR3 length: 14
J gene: TRBJ1-1
V gene: TRBV12-2
clone size: NA
CDR3 DNA: TGTGCAAGTCGCGTCGGACCTGGGGGCACTGAAGCTTTCTTT
CDR3 protein: CASRVGPGGTEAFF

D gene: NA
CDR3 length: 14
J gene: TRBJ2-7
V gene: TRBV18
clone size: NA
CDR3 DNA: TGTGCCAGCTCACCTCCCTCGGGGGTCCACGAGCAGTACTTC
CDR3 protein: CASSPPSGVHEQYF

D gene: NA
CDR3 length: 14
J gene: TRBJ2-7
V gene: TRBV27
clone size: NA
CDR3 DNA: TGTGCCAGCAGTTTATCAGGGGCCTTATACGAGCAGTACTTC
CDR3 protein: CASSLSGALYEQYF

D gene: NA
CDR3 length: 16
J gene: TRBJ2-2
V gene: TRBV5-1
clone size: NA
CDR3 DNA: TGCGCCAGCAGCTCCAGTAGCGACCTGAACACCGGGGAGCTGTTTTTT
CDR3 protein: CASSSSSDLNTGELFF

D gene: TRBD1
CDR3 length: 15
J gene: TRBJ2-5
V gene: TRBV7-6
clone size: once
CDR3 DNA: TGTGCCAGCAGCCCGGGACAGGGCGTGAGGGGGACCCAGTACTTC
CDR3 protein: CASSPGQGVRGTQYF

D gene: TRBD1
CDR3 length: 16
J gene: TRBJ1-2
V gene: TRBV3-1/TRBV3-2
clone size: once
CDR3 DNA: TGTGCCAGCAGCCCCCAACGGACAGGGGGCTCCTATGGCTACACCTTC
CDR3 protein: CASSPQRTGGSYGYTF

D gene: NA
CDR3 length: 13
J gene: TRBJ2-7
V gene: TRBV10-3
clone size: NA
CDR3 DNA: TGTGCCATCAGTGAAGACAGGCACTACGAGCAGTACTTC
CDR3 protein: CAISEDRHYEQYF